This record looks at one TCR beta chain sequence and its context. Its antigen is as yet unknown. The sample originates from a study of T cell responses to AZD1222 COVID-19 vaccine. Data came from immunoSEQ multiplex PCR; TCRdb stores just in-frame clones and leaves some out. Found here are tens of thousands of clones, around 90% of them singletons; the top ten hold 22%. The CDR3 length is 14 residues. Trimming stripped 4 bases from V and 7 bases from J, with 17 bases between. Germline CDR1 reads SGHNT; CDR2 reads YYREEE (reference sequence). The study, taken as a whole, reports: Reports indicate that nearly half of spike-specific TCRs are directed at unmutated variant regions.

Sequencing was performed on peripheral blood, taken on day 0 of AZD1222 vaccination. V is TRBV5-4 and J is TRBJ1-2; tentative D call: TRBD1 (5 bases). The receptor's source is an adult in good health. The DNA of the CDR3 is TGTGCCAGCAGCCCCCCCGGGGCGGTGGGTGGCTACACCTTC. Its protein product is CASSPPGAVGGYTF. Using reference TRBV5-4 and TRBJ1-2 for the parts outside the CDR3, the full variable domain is ETGVTQSPTHLIKTRGQQVTLRCSSQSGHNTVSWYQQALGQGPQFIFQYYREEENGRGNFPPRFSGLQFPNYSSELNVNALELDDSALYLCASSPPGAVGGYTFGSGTRLTVV.